Here is one TCR beta chain with its context. This specimen comes from a study of sequential checkpoint blockade in melanoma. About the research overall: Arm A got nivolumab then ipilimumab; arm B the reverse, 1:1.

This CDR3 is built from 16 residues. The ends lost 3 bases at V and 4 bases at J; junction bases unmatched: 6. Germline V gives CDR1 SGDLS, CDR2 YYNGEE. Assay: immunoSEQ multiplex PCR; the TCRdb copy retains only in-frame clones and omits some. The sample has 15,000 to 20,000 clones, 60% to 80% seen once. Treatment of the sample: randomized to nivolumab then ipilimumab (arm A) or the reverse (arm B). PBMC sorting kept live CD3+CD8+ cells without CD19 or CD56. The sequence came from a human donor with melanoma. This chain uses TRBV9 with TRBJ2-2; TRBD2 agrees at 10 bases. The sample consisted of CD8+ T cells sorted from blood (inferred from file names), taken from a patient given nivolumab and ipilimumab in sequence. As DNA, the CDR3 is TGTGCCAGCAGCGCATTAGCGGGAGGAGGCACCGGGGAGCTGTTTTTT. This codes for CASSALAGGGTGELFF.